Below, 17 T cell receptor beta chains from the same sample are listed, as sequenced in a study of T cells after yellow fever vaccination. TCRdb reprocessed the 5' RACE reads via MiXCR and lists one record per CDR3 protein. The profile covers 500,000 to 700,000 distinct CDR3 sequences, with roughly 21% appearing a single time and roughly an eighth taken by the ten largest. Specimen: PBMCs, collected 15 days after the yellow fever booster vaccination. The receptors here all came from a man younger than 45 who received the YFV17D yellow fever vaccine.

A few counts support this clonotype. The chain recombines TRBV6-1 with TRBJ1-6, with TRBD1 identical over 11 bases. Germline CDR1 reads MNHNS; CDR2 reads SASEGT. Trimming at V came to 6 bases and at J to 10 bases, leaving 5 bases not matched to a gene. The CDR3 runs to 14 residues. The DNA of the CDR3 is TGTGCCAGCAGCCCAGGACAGGGGGCCTCACCCCTCCACTTT. It translates to CASSPGQGASPLHF.

This chain links TRBV29-1 with TRBJ2-5; D not certain. Germline V gene sequence: CDR1 SQVTM, CDR2 ANQGSEA. This CDR3 has 11 residues. Between the trimmed V and J ends, which lost 5 bases and 1 base, there was a span of 5 bases. In nucleotides, the CDR3 is TGCAGCGTTCGGGTCCAAGAGACCCAGTACTTC. Translation gives CSVRVQETQYF.

This clonotype appeared a few times. The J gene is TRBJ1-4, the V gene TRBV11-2; 8 nucleotides line up with TRBD1. With 5 bases clipped from V and 4 bases from J, the junction kept 3 bases outside the gene matches. Germline CDR1 reads SGHAT; CDR2 reads FQNNGV. CDR3 length: 14 amino acids. The CDR3 loop is CASSLQGGNEKLFF. The CDR3 region has the DNA TGTGCCAGCAGCCTACAGGGGGGTAATGAAAAACTGTTTTTT.

The chain couples TRBV29-1 to TRBJ2-5; the D is unclear. Per germline, CDR1 SQVTM and CDR2 ANQGSEA. The V gene lost 5 bases and the J gene lost 5 bases, with 12 bases spanning the gap. The CDR3 sequence is 12 residues long. The CDR3 loop reads CSVSVDSETQYF. The CDR3 DNA reads as TGCAGCGTTTCCGTCGATTCGGAGACCCAGTACTTC.

The chain employs TRBV19 and TRBJ2-3; 7 bases agree with TRBD2. This CDR3 has 15 amino acids. V shed 6 bases and J 4 bases; nucleotides not matched to a gene: 10. Germline V gives CDR1 LNHDA, CDR2 SQIVND (reference sequence). This CDR3 is CASRSRGRRADTQYF. CDR3 sequence (DNA): TGTGCCAGTAGAAGCCGCGGGAGAAGAGCAGATACGCAGTATTTT.

In its sample, this clonotype was seen a few times. The chain carries TRBV28 and TRBJ2-6; 9 nucleotides align to TRBD1. J was trimmed by 1 base and V by 5 bases; bases with no gene match: 9. This CDR3 has 18 residues. The germline V gene encodes CDR1 MDHEN and CDR2 SYDVKM. The CDR3 is CASSARGQGLSGANVLTF. The DNA for the CDR3 is TGTGCCAGCAGTGCCAGGGGACAGGGTTTATCTGGGGCCAACGTCCTGACTTTC.

The chain carries TRBV7-2 and TRBJ2-5, with D possibly matching TRBD1 (6 bases). The germline V gene has CDR1 SGHTA and CDR2 FQGNSA. The CDR3 consists of 16 residues. With 0 bases removed from V and 1 base from J, the gap between germline ends came to 12 bases. The CDR3, as DNA: TGTGCCAGCAGCTTAGCTCATGGGACAATCCAAGAGACCCAGTACTTC. Protein product: CASSLAHGTIQETQYF. Combining the CDR3 with reference TRBV7-2 and TRBJ2-5 gives the whole variable domain GAGVSQSPSNKVTEKGKDVELRCDPISGHTALYWYRQSLGQGLEFLIYFQGNSAPDKSGLPSDRFSAERTGGSVSTLTIQRTQQEDSAVYLCASSLAHGTIQETQYFGPGTRLLVL.

The CDR3 DNA is TGTGCCAGCAGCCCTCAGGGGACGCCCTACGAGCAGTACTTC. Protein: CASSPQGTPYEQYF. This chain connects TRBV7-9 to TRBJ2-7; maybe TRBD1 (6 bases). Between the trimmed V and J ends, which lost 5 bases and 2 bases, there was a span of 13 bases. The CDR3 has 14 residues. Germline assignment: CDR1 SEHNR and CDR2 FQNEAQ (reference sequence).

The table lists this clonotype with a few counts. The V and J genes are TRBV20-1 and TRBJ2-5; D is possibly TRBD1 (6 bases). Trimming removed 6 bases from V and 9 bases from J, with 14 bases in between. The CDR3 extends over 11 amino acids. The germline V gene has CDR1 DFQATT and CDR2 SNEGSKA (reference sequence). The CDR3 is CSAPGVGAQYF. DNA for the CDR3: TGCAGTGCGCCAGGGGTGGGGGCCCAGTACTTC.

This clonotype was counted a few times. The rearrangement joins TRBV4-3 to TRBJ2-2; 8 nucleotides align to TRBD2. The CDR3 is made up of 16 amino acids. CDR1 LGHNA and CDR2 YSLEER come from the germline V gene. Trimming removed 1 base from V and 5 bases from J; junction bases left unmatched: 6. The CDR3 region has the DNA TGCGCCAGCAGCCAAGGAGAGCGGGAGTTTACCGGGGAGCTGTTTTTT. Translating it yields CASSQGEREFTGELFF.

The chain has TRBV10-3 and TRBJ2-3, with D unclear. Trimming stripped 3 bases from V and 2 bases from J, with 9 bases between. In germline, CDR1 is ENHRY, CDR2 SYGVKD. The length of the CDR3 is 14 residues. The CDR3 here is CAISERASTDTQYF. In DNA, the CDR3 is TGTGCCATCAGTGAACGTGCCTCCACAGATACGCAGTATTTT.

This clonotype was counted only a few times. The chain uses TRBV28 and TRBJ2-1, with D tentatively TRBD2 (6 bases). Trimming shortened V by 2 bases and J by 6 bases, and 17 bases separated the two germline ends. The CDR3 has 16 amino acids. Per germline, CDR1 MDHEN and CDR2 SYDVKM. In DNA form, the CDR3 reads TGTGCCAGCAGTTTAGCTGCGCGGGGCTTCCTCAATGAGCAGTTCTTC. Its translation: CASSLAARGFLNEQFF.

The chain links TRBV20-1 to TRBJ2-5; TRBD2 agrees at 8 bases. Germline V gene lookup returns CDR1 DFQATT and CDR2 SNEGSKA (reference sequence). The CDR3 contains 15 residues. The V segment lost 5 bases and the J segment 1 base; nucleotides outside the gene matches: 9. CDR3 bases: TGCAGTGCTCGGTTACTAGCGGACCTCCAAGAGACCCAGTACTTC. Protein: CSARLLADLQETQYF.

The chain couples TRBV19 to TRBJ2-1; 7 positions agree with TRBD1. V lost 4 bases to trimming and J lost 7 bases; unmatched junction nucleotides: 7. The CDR3 is 14 residues long. Per the germline V gene, CDR1 is LNHDA and CDR2 is SQIVND (reference sequence). CDR3 in DNA: TGTGCCAGTAGTACCGTGGGACAGAGGAATGAGCAGTTCTTC. Translating gives CASSTVGQRNEQFF. The full variable domain, with the rest looked up from reference TRBV19 and TRBJ2-1, is DGGITQSPKYLFRKEGQNVTLSCEQNLNHDAMYWYRQDPGQGLRLIYYSQIVNDFQKGDIAEGYSVSREKKESFPLTVTSAQKNPTAFYLCASSTVGQRNEQFFGPGTRLTVL.

In this sample, this clonotype turned up many times. This rearrangement joins TRBV14 to TRBJ1-3; no reliable D call. Looked up from germline, CDR1 is SGHDN and CDR2 is FVKESK. The CDR3 totals 17 residues. Trimming left V 4 bases short and J 7 bases short, with 23 bases between. DNA for the CDR3: TGTGCCAGCAGCCGAGAGGGTGGGATTCGGAACTGGAACACCATATATTTT. Translation gives CASSREGGIRNWNTIYF.

This clonotype has more than one count but fewer than ten. This chain uses TRBV7-2 with TRBJ2-7; 11 nucleotides agree with TRBD1. With 1 base clipped from V and 2 bases from J, the junction kept 4 bases outside the gene matches. CDR1 is SGHTA, CDR2 FQGNSA, per germline. This CDR3 has 16 amino acids. CDR3 sequence reads: CASSLDRGQGAYEQYF. In nucleotides, the CDR3 is TGTGCCAGCAGCTTAGACAGGGGACAGGGGGCCTACGAGCAGTACTTC.

Only a few counts were recorded for this clonotype. This chain connects TRBV14 to TRBJ2-1; no clear D gene. V was trimmed by 3 bases and J by 4 bases, leaving 10 bases between them. Germline CDR1 reads SGHDN; CDR2 reads FVKESK. The CDR3 runs to 14 residues. The CDR3 DNA follows: TGTGCCAGCAGCCAGATAGACTCATACAATGAGCAGTTCTTC. It specifies CASSQIDSYNEQFF. Full variable domain (outside the CDR3, taken from reference TRBV14 and TRBJ2-1): EAGVTQFPSHSVIEKGQTVTLRCDPISGHDNLYWYRRVMGKEIKFLLHFVKESKQDESGMPNNRFLAERTGGTYSTLKVQPAELEDSGVYFCASSQIDSYNEQFFGPGTRLTVL.